These T cell receptor beta chains were read from a single sample in a study of blood T cell repertoires in COVID-19. Assay: immunoSEQ multiplex PCR; the TCRdb copy retains only in-frame clones and omits some. Here the sample spans 350,000 or so clones, more than 85% being singletons. What was sequenced was PBMCs or T cells enriched from blood (not recorded which). These receptor sequences come from a woman between 25 and 40 years old who had recovered from COVID-19. The CDR3 runs from the conserved cysteine through the conserved F or W. A D gene is named only where the DNA matches it firmly. Size is omitted from some rows. Given values are once, few, many or a class for expanded clones.

d_gene: .
j_gene: TRBJ1-5
v_gene: TRBV7-8
abundance: .
CDR3aa: CASSRPGGPNQPQHF
CDR3nt: TGTGCCAGCAGCCGTCCGGGAGGTCCCAATCAGCCCCAGCATTTT

d_gene: .
j_gene: TRBJ1-5
v_gene: TRBV6-2/TRBV6-3
abundance: .
CDR3aa: CASSYSTRGGNQPQHF
CDR3nt: TGTGCCAGCAGTTACTCTACACGGGGGGGCAATCAGCCCCAGCATTTT

d_gene: .
j_gene: TRBJ1-2
v_gene: TRBV2
abundance: .
CDR3aa: CASSGGLGSGYGYTF
CDR3nt: TGTGCCAGCAGTGGGGGGCTTGGCAGTGGGTATGGCTACACCTTC

d_gene: TRBD2
j_gene: TRBJ2-5
v_gene: TRBV12-3/TRBV12-4
abundance: few
CDR3aa: CASRGTSRPTQYF
CDR3nt: TGTGCCAGCAGGGGGACTAGCCGCCCCACCCAGTACTTC

d_gene: .
j_gene: TRBJ1-1
v_gene: TRBV9
abundance: few
CDR3aa: CASSVDPRAEAFF
CDR3nt: TGTGCCAGCAGCGTAGACCCCAGGGCTGAAGCTTTCTTT

d_gene: TRBD1
j_gene: TRBJ1-1
v_gene: TRBV29-1
abundance: .
CDR3aa: CSARRGRGMAEAFF
CDR3nt: TGCAGCGCCCGTCGGGGCAGGGGGATGGCTGAAGCTTTCTTT

d_gene: .
j_gene: TRBJ2-3
v_gene: TRBV7-9
abundance: once
CDR3aa: CASTKRAGTSTDTQYF
CDR3nt: TGTGCCAGCACCAAACGGGCCGGGACTAGCACAGATACGCAGTATTTT

d_gene: .
j_gene: TRBJ2-7
v_gene: TRBV7-9
abundance: .
CDR3aa: CASGRLRGWEEQYF
CDR3nt: TGTGCCAGCGGACGTCTTCGAGGGTGGGAAGAGCAGTACTTC

d_gene: .
j_gene: TRBJ2-7
v_gene: TRBV18
abundance: .
CDR3aa: CASSPLDFHEQYF
CDR3nt: TGTGCCAGCTCACCTTTGGACTTCCACGAGCAGTACTTC

d_gene: .
j_gene: TRBJ1-2
v_gene: TRBV6-5
abundance: .
CDR3aa: CATQNREGYGYTF
CDR3nt: TGTGCCACGCAAAACAGGGAGGGCTATGGCTACACCTTC

d_gene: .
j_gene: TRBJ2-7
v_gene: TRBV4-1
abundance: few
CDR3aa: CASSPFGRTYEQYF
CDR3nt: TGCGCCAGCAGCCCTTTCGGTCGAACCTACGAGCAGTACTTC

d_gene: .
j_gene: TRBJ2-7
v_gene: TRBV2
abundance: .
CDR3aa: CASSEEATGREQYF
CDR3nt: TGTGCCAGCAGTGAAGAAGCGACGGGGAGGGAGCAGTACTTC

d_gene: .
j_gene: TRBJ2-2
v_gene: TRBV19
abundance: .
CDR3aa: CASRDTGELFF
CDR3nt: TGTGCCAGTCGCGACACCGGGGAGCTGTTTTTT

d_gene: .
j_gene: TRBJ1-2
v_gene: TRBV5-1
abundance: .
CDR3aa: CASSLAGIDYGYTF
CDR3nt: TGCGCCAGCAGCTTGGCGGGGATCGACTATGGCTACACCTTC

d_gene: .
j_gene: TRBJ2-2
v_gene: TRBV6-5
abundance: .
CDR3aa: CASRTGPAPTGELFF
CDR3nt: TGTGCCAGCAGAACAGGGCCCGCCCCCACCGGGGAGCTGTTTTTT

d_gene: TRBD1
j_gene: TRBJ2-5
v_gene: TRBV10-3
abundance: .
CDR3aa: CAISGTGDLQETQYF
CDR3nt: TGTGCCATCAGTGGGACAGGGGACCTCCAAGAGACCCAGTACTTC